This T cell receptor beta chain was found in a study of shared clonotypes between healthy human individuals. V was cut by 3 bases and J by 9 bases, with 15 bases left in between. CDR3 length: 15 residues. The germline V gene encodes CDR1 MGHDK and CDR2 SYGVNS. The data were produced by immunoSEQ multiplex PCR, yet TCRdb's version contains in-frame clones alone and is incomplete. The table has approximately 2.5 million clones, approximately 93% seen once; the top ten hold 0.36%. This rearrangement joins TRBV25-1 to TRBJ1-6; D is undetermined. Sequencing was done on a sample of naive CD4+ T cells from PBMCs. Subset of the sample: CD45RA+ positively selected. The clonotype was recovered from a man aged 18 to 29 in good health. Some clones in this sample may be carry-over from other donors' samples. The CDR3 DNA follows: TGTGCCAGCAGTGACTCATCGTCGACACGTTCACCCCTCCACTTT. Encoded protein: CASSDSSSTRSPLHF.